Given below is one TCR beta chain in context. The time point denotes: persistent/refractory GD, antithyroid drugs over 5 years with positive TRAb. PBMCs were the source of the RNA used for TCR sequencing. The data derive from a study of regulatory T cells in long-lasting Graves disease. Arm-PCR of CDR3 regions and iRepertoire HTBI primers were the basis on which TCR beta libraries were built. TCRdb itself ran the multiplex PCR reads through MiXCR, one entry per CDR3 protein. The profile shows roughly 470,000 distinct CDR3 sequences, around 21% of them singletons. The source was peripheral blood mononuclear cells (PBMCs), collected when the disease was refractory, from a patient treated with antithyroid drugs. The TCR comes from a female donor with Graves disease.

The DNA for the CDR3 is TGTGCCAGCAGGCCACAGGGAGGGGTGAGCAATGAGCAGTTCTTC. The encoded protein is CASRPQGGVSNEQFF. V is TRBV28 and J is TRBJ2-1; possible D gene TRBD2, 7 bases. The CDR3 contains 15 residues. V lost 6 bases to trimming and J lost 6 bases, with 18 bases between them. Germline lookup yields CDR1 MDHEN and CDR2 SYDVKM.